These 11 T cell receptor beta chains share one sample of origin, sequenced in a study of T cell responses to AZD1222 COVID-19 vaccine. The table came from immunoSEQ multiplex PCR; TCRdb's copy has only in-frame clones and leaves some out. Of about 150,000 clones listed, around 90% are singletons. The sequencing used peripheral blood, collected 28 days after the second AZD1222 dose. All receptors derive from an adult who received the AZD1222 COVID-19 vaccine.

This sequence joins TRBV24-1 and TRBJ1-5, with D tentatively TRBD1 (5 bases). This CDR3 is 14 amino acids long. The germline gives CDR1 KGHDR, CDR2 SFDVKD. The V and J ends lost 7 bases and 5 bases respectively, with 14 bases between them. The CDR3 reads CATSPLRGHQPQHF. The CDR3 DNA reads TGTGCCACCAGCCCCTTGAGGGGCCATCAGCCCCAGCATTTT.

This chain uses TRBV7-2 with TRBJ2-7; TRBD1 is a possible D gene (5 bases). This CDR3 comprises 14 residues. Germline V gives CDR1 SGHTA, CDR2 FQGNSA. Trimming stripped 9 bases from V and 2 bases from J, with 17 bases between. The CDR3 spells CASLPSYRPYEQYF. The CDR3 coding sequence is TGTGCCAGTCTGCCATCCTACAGGCCCTACGAGCAGTACTTC.

The rearrangement joins TRBV27 to TRBJ2-1; D gene unclear. Trimming removed 7 bases from V and 4 bases from J, with 23 bases in between. The CDR3 spans 17 residues. Germline V lookup: CDR1 MNHEY, CDR2 SMNVEV (reference sequence). CDR3 in DNA: TGTGCCAGCAAGTTTGGAGATTCTGTTGGTATATACAATGAGCAGTTCTTC. It translates to CASKFGDSVGIYNEQFF.

The gene calls are TRBV12-5 and TRBJ1-5; 10 bases agree with TRBD1. Germline V CDR1 and CDR2: LGHNT, FRNRAP. The CDR3 totals 18 residues. With V trimmed by 2 bases and J by 7 bases, 14 bases remained unmatched. The CDR3 coding sequence is TGTGCTAGTGGTTTGTCCCGGGACAGGGGCCGCGCTTGGCAGCCCCAGCATTTT. Translation: CASGLSRDRGRAWQPQHF.

The rearrangement joins TRBV7-9 to TRBJ1-1; D is uncertain. Germline assignment: CDR1 SEHNR and CDR2 FQNEAQ (reference sequence). The CDR3 has 12 amino acids. V was shortened by 4 bases and J by 11 bases, with 14 bases between the two germline ends. DNA of the CDR3: TGTGCCAGCAGCTCAACCCCCCTGGGGGCTTTCTTT. Encoded protein: CASSSTPLGAFF.

This sequence joins TRBV6-5 and TRBJ2-7, with 7 bases identical to TRBD1. J lost 6 bases, V lost 6 bases, and 8 bases had no gene match. The germline gives CDR1 MNHEY, CDR2 SVGAGI. This CDR3 region has 13 residues. CDR3 sequence: CASRDLTGVEQYF. The CDR3 nucleotides are TGTGCCAGCAGGGACTTAACAGGGGTCGAGCAGTACTTC.

This chain uses TRBV6-5 with TRBJ1-3, with 8 bases identical to TRBD1. The CDR3 loop spans 15 amino acids. CDR1 is MNHEY, CDR2 SVGAGI, per germline. The V segment lost 9 bases and the J segment 0 bases; nucleotides outside the gene matches: 7. CDR3 protein: CASEGDRSSGNTIYF. CDR3 DNA sequence: TGTGCCAGTGAAGGGGACAGGAGCTCTGGAAACACCATATATTTT.

V and J are TRBV5-5 and TRBJ1-6; D gene ambiguous. Trimming pared 1 base from V and 12 bases from J, leaving 8 bases between. From germline, CDR1 is SGHKS and CDR2 YYEKEE (reference sequence). The CDR3 length is 12 residues. DNA for the CDR3: TGTGCCAGCAGCTTGAGAGAGGGACCCCTCCACTTT. Its protein product is CASSLREGPLHF.

V is TRBV11-2 and J is TRBJ1-4; TRBD1 is a possible D gene (5 bases). Germline CDR1 SGHAT, CDR2 FQNNGV. Trimming stripped 5 bases from V and 7 bases from J, with 14 bases between. The CDR3 runs to 14 residues. This CDR3 is CASSLMGGGEKLFF. The DNA for the CDR3 is TGTGCCAGCAGCCTCATGGGCGGGGGTGAAAAACTGTTTTTT.

This chain connects TRBV12-3 or TRBV12-4 to TRBJ1-1, with D hard to call. The CDR3 is 11 residues long. V was clipped by 2 bases and J by 7 bases, with 5 bases between them. This CDR3 reads CASSLRDEAFF. CDR3 nucleotide sequence: TGTGCCAGCAGTTTAAGGGATGAAGCTTTCTTT.

The V call is TRBV19, the J call TRBJ2-5; TRBD1 matches 8 bases. Germline V CDR1 and CDR2: LNHDA, SQIVND (reference sequence). J lost 5 bases, V lost 10 bases, and 12 bases had no gene match. This CDR3 region has 14 residues. The CDR3 DNA follows: TGTGCCACCCAGCCTGGACAGGGACGGGAGACCCAGTACTTC. Residues: CATQPGQGRETQYF.